The entry that follows covers one TCR beta chain sequence. Its specificity is not known. Sequenced by immunoSEQ multiplex PCR; TCRdb stores in-frame clones only, minus some. The data contain roughly 120,000 clones, less than 90% of them seen just once; the ten biggest clones take up roughly 8%. This specimen comes from a study of T cell responses to AZD1222 COVID-19 vaccine. Overall study results and limits: At baseline, seropositivity was found in only 5 to 7 AZD1222 recipients.

CDR3 length: 13 amino acids. V lost 6 bases and J 4 bases, leaving 13 bases between the germline ends. Germline CDR1 is SNHLY and CDR2 is FYNNEI. Source: peripheral blood, taken on day 0 of AZD1222 vaccination. The origin of this receptor is an adult in good health. The V call is TRBV2, the J call TRBJ2-7; D is perhaps TRBD1 (6 bases). Here the CDR3 reads CASRDRFRYEQYF. CDR3 sequence (DNA): TGTGCCAGCAGGGACAGATTTCGGTACGAGCAGTACTTC.